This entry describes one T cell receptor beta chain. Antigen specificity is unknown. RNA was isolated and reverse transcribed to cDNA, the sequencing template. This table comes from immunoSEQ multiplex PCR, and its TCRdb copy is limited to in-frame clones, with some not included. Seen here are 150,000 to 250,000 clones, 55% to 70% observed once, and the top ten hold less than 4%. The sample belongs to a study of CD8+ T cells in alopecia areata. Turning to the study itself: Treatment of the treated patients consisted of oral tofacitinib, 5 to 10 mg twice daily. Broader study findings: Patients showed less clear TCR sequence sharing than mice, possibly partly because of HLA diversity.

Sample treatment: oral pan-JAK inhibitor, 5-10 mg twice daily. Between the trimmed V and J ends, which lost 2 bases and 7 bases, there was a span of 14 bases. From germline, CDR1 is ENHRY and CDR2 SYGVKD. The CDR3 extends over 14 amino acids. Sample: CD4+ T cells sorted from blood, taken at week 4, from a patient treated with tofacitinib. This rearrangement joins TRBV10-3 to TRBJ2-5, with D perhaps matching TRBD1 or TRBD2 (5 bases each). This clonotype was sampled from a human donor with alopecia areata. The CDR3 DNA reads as TGTGCCATCAGTGAGCCCGGGACGGCCGGGACCCAGTACTTC. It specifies CAISEPGTAGTQYF.